The rows below give T cell receptor beta chains drawn from one sample of a study of shared clonotypes between healthy human individuals. The table came from immunoSEQ multiplex PCR; TCRdb's copy has only in-frame clones and leaves some out. The sample contains over a million clones, around 78% of which appear only once. The sequenced sample consisted of memory CD4+ T cells from PBMCs. These receptors were obtained from a man younger than 35 in good health. Some clones in this sample may be carry-over from other donors' samples. Each CDR3 is given with its conserved first and last residue. A D gene is named only where the DNA matches it firmly. Expanded clones are given a class, and other clones once, few, many or no size at all.

CDR3 DNA: TGTGCCAGCAGTTTACCGGGCCGAGCCGTTGGCGAGCAGTACTTC; CDR3 protein: CASSLPGRAVGEQYF; clone size: NA; V gene: TRBV28; CDR3 length: 15; D gene: NA; J gene: TRBJ2-7
CDR3 DNA: TGTGCCAGCAGCTCATGGACAGATGGTCAGCCCCAGCATTTT; CDR3 protein: CASSSWTDGQPQHF; clone size: NA; V gene: TRBV7-9; CDR3 length: 14; D gene: NA; J gene: TRBJ1-5
CDR3 DNA: TGTGCCAGCAGTGAAGCTACAGCCTTCTACGAGCAGTACTTC; CDR3 protein: CASSEATAFYEQYF; clone size: NA; V gene: TRBV6-1; CDR3 length: 14; D gene: NA; J gene: TRBJ2-7
CDR3 DNA: TGTGCCAGCAGTTTATATTCCGGAGCGAGCTCTTGGGGCTCCTACAATGAGCAGTTCTTC; CDR3 protein: CASSLYSGASSWGSYNEQFF; clone size: NA; V gene: TRBV28; CDR3 length: 20; D gene: NA; J gene: TRBJ2-1
CDR3 DNA: TGTGCCAGCAGCTTAGTTCCCTGGACAGGGAGCTCCTACGAGCAGTACTTC; CDR3 protein: CASSLVPWTGSSYEQYF; clone size: NA; V gene: TRBV7-2; CDR3 length: 17; D gene: TRBD1; J gene: TRBJ2-7
CDR3 DNA: TGTGCCTGGAGTGCTACTAGCGGGAGGGCCTCGCTCGAGCAGTACTTC; CDR3 protein: CAWSATSGRASLEQYF; clone size: NA; V gene: TRBV30; CDR3 length: 16; D gene: TRBD2; J gene: TRBJ2-7
CDR3 DNA: TGCGCCAGCAGCTGGACGGACTACGGGCGAGAGACCCAGTACTTC; CDR3 protein: CASSWTDYGRETQYF; clone size: NA; V gene: TRBV5-1; CDR3 length: 15; D gene: NA; J gene: TRBJ2-5
CDR3 DNA: TGTGCCAGCAGTTTATCTGGCGGGAGCACCTACAATGAGCAGTTCTTC; CDR3 protein: CASSLSGGSTYNEQFF; clone size: NA; V gene: TRBV28; CDR3 length: 16; D gene: TRBD2; J gene: TRBJ2-1
CDR3 DNA: TGTGCCTGTACTGTGGCAAGGGACACTGAAGCTTTCTTT; CDR3 protein: CACTVARDTEAFF; clone size: few; V gene: TRBV30; CDR3 length: 13; D gene: NA; J gene: TRBJ1-1
CDR3 DNA: TGTGCCAGCGGCGGGGAAATGAACACTGAAGCTTTCTTT; CDR3 protein: CASGGEMNTEAFF; clone size: NA; V gene: TRBV2; CDR3 length: 13; D gene: NA; J gene: TRBJ1-1
CDR3 DNA: TGCGCCAGCAGCTTGCCTAGCGGAGCCGGGGAGCTGTTTTTT; CDR3 protein: CASSLPSGAGELFF; clone size: few; V gene: TRBV5-1; CDR3 length: 14; D gene: TRBD2; J gene: TRBJ2-2
CDR3 DNA: TGTGCCAGTAGTATTAACGGCTTGCGGGGAGATCAGCCCCAGCATTTT; CDR3 protein: CASSINGLRGDQPQHF; clone size: NA; V gene: TRBV19; CDR3 length: 16; D gene: NA; J gene: TRBJ1-5
CDR3 DNA: TGTGCCAGCAGTGGGGTCCGCGGGAGGGGGACCGGGGAGCTGTTTTTT; CDR3 protein: CASSGVRGRGTGELFF; clone size: NA; V gene: TRBV2; CDR3 length: 16; D gene: TRBD2; J gene: TRBJ2-2
CDR3 DNA: TGTGCCAGCAGTTCACGGACTAGAAGCACAGATACGCAGTATTTT; CDR3 protein: CASSSRTRSTDTQYF; clone size: once; V gene: TRBV2; CDR3 length: 15; D gene: TRBD2; J gene: TRBJ2-3
CDR3 DNA: TGTGCCAGCAGAATTGACAGTGGCACGAAGAACACTGAAGCTTTCTTT; CDR3 protein: CASRIDSGTKNTEAFF; clone size: few; V gene: TRBV7-2; CDR3 length: 16; D gene: NA; J gene: TRBJ1-1
CDR3 DNA: TGTGCCAGCAGTTTGGGTTGGGGACAGGGTAGCTCTGGGGCCAACGTCCTGACTTTC; CDR3 protein: CASSLGWGQGSSGANVLTF; clone size: once; V gene: TRBV27; CDR3 length: 19; D gene: TRBD1; J gene: TRBJ2-6
CDR3 DNA: TGCAGCACGAAGGGGCCAGGAGGGCAAGAGACCCAGTACTTC; CDR3 protein: CSTKGPGGQETQYF; clone size: once; V gene: TRBV29-1; CDR3 length: 14; D gene: NA; J gene: TRBJ2-5
CDR3 DNA: TGTGCCAGCAGTGCGGCAGGGGTACGTAGCAATCAGCCCCAGCATTTT; CDR3 protein: CASSAAGVRSNQPQHF; clone size: NA; V gene: TRBV2; CDR3 length: 16; D gene: NA; J gene: TRBJ1-5
CDR3 DNA: TGCGCCAGCAGCCCCCCGGGACAGCGGATAGGAAGCAATCAGCCCCAGCATTTT; CDR3 protein: CASSPPGQRIGSNQPQHF; clone size: NA; V gene: TRBV10-1; CDR3 length: 18; D gene: TRBD1; J gene: TRBJ1-5
CDR3 DNA: TGTGCCAGCAGCGCGAAAGAGACCCAGTACTTC; CDR3 protein: CASSAKETQYF; clone size: few; V gene: TRBV6-1; CDR3 length: 11; D gene: NA; J gene: TRBJ2-5
CDR3 DNA: TGTGCCAGCAGCTTACCGCGCAGGGGGCATGAGCAGTTCTTC; CDR3 protein: CASSLPRRGHEQFF; clone size: many; V gene: TRBV7-9; CDR3 length: 14; D gene: TRBD1; J gene: TRBJ2-1
CDR3 DNA: TGTGCCAGTAGTGGCAGGGACGAGCAGTACTTC; CDR3 protein: CASSGRDEQYF; clone size: once; V gene: TRBV19; CDR3 length: 11; D gene: NA; J gene: TRBJ2-7
CDR3 DNA: TGCGCCAGCAGCTCAGGGTCTACTGCTAATGAAAAACTGTTTTTT; CDR3 protein: CASSSGSTANEKLFF; clone size: few; V gene: TRBV5-1; CDR3 length: 15; D gene: NA; J gene: TRBJ1-4
CDR3 DNA: TGTGCCAGCAGCTTCCAGGGAATAGATACGCAGTATTTT; CDR3 protein: CASSFQGIDTQYF; clone size: NA; V gene: TRBV11-3; CDR3 length: 13; D gene: NA; J gene: TRBJ2-3
CDR3 DNA: TGTGCCAGCAGCTTTAATCTTGAGAGCGACCGGGAGACCCAGTACTTC; CDR3 protein: CASSFNLESDRETQYF; clone size: NA; V gene: TRBV7-8; CDR3 length: 16; D gene: NA; J gene: TRBJ2-5
CDR3 DNA: TGTGCCAGCAGAGAAGACAGGACGGGGAATGAAAAACTGTTTTTT; CDR3 protein: CASREDRTGNEKLFF; clone size: few; V gene: TRBV2; CDR3 length: 15; D gene: NA; J gene: TRBJ1-4
CDR3 DNA: TGTGCCAGCAGATATTCTGGGACAGGGGTTTACGAGCAGTACTTC; CDR3 protein: CASRYSGTGVYEQYF; clone size: NA; V gene: TRBV28; CDR3 length: 15; D gene: TRBD1; J gene: TRBJ2-7
CDR3 DNA: TGTGCCAGCAGTTTAACGGCAGTCTTCAATGAAAAACTGTTTTTT; CDR3 protein: CASSLTAVFNEKLFF; clone size: NA; V gene: TRBV27; CDR3 length: 15; D gene: NA; J gene: TRBJ1-4
CDR3 DNA: TGCGCCAGCAGCTTATCTGGCTCTGGAAACACCATATATTTT; CDR3 protein: CASSLSGSGNTIYF; clone size: NA; V gene: TRBV5-1; CDR3 length: 14; D gene: NA; J gene: TRBJ1-3
CDR3 DNA: TGTGCCAGCAGCCAAGGACTATACAATGAGCAGTTCTTC; CDR3 protein: CASSQGLYNEQFF; clone size: NA; V gene: TRBV4-2; CDR3 length: 13; D gene: NA; J gene: TRBJ2-1
CDR3 DNA: TGTGCCAGTAGTATCACTAGCGGGACCTCCTACGAGCAGTACTTC; CDR3 protein: CASSITSGTSYEQYF; clone size: NA; V gene: TRBV19; CDR3 length: 15; D gene: TRBD2; J gene: TRBJ2-7
CDR3 DNA: TGTGCCAGCTCACAAGGGACAGGGTCCTATGGCTACACCTTC; CDR3 protein: CASSQGTGSYGYTF; clone size: NA; V gene: TRBV18; CDR3 length: 14; D gene: TRBD1; J gene: TRBJ1-2
CDR3 DNA: TGTGCCAGTAGTATCAACAGTAACTATGGCTACACCTTC; CDR3 protein: CASSINSNYGYTF; clone size: NA; V gene: TRBV19; CDR3 length: 13; D gene: NA; J gene: TRBJ1-2
CDR3 DNA: TGTGCCAGCAGTTCCCCGAGGCCGGGAGGCTCCTACGAGCAGTACTTC; CDR3 protein: CASSSPRPGGSYEQYF; clone size: NA; V gene: TRBV28; CDR3 length: 16; D gene: TRBD2; J gene: TRBJ2-7
CDR3 DNA: TGTGCCAGCAGAACCGGGACAGGAAACACCGGGGAGCTGTTTTTT; CDR3 protein: CASRTGTGNTGELFF; clone size: once; V gene: TRBV27; CDR3 length: 15; D gene: TRBD1; J gene: TRBJ2-2
CDR3 DNA: TGCAGCGGTGACTCGGGTGCTGAGACCCAGTACTTC; CDR3 protein: CSGDSGAETQYF; clone size: NA; V gene: TRBV29-1; CDR3 length: 12; D gene: NA; J gene: TRBJ2-5
CDR3 DNA: TGCGCCAGCAGCCTACAGGGGGCGGAAGAAAAACTGTTTTTT; CDR3 protein: CASSLQGAEEKLFF; clone size: few; V gene: TRBV5-1; CDR3 length: 14; D gene: TRBD1; J gene: TRBJ1-4
CDR3 DNA: TGTGCCAGCAGTTTACAGACAGCACTCGACTCTGGAAACACCATATATTTT; CDR3 protein: CASSLQTALDSGNTIYF; clone size: NA; V gene: TRBV28; CDR3 length: 17; D gene: NA; J gene: TRBJ1-3
CDR3 DNA: TGTGCCAGCCACAACAGGGTAGTCACTGAAGCTTTCTTT; CDR3 protein: CASHNRVVTEAFF; clone size: once; V gene: TRBV2; CDR3 length: 13; D gene: NA; J gene: TRBJ1-1
CDR3 DNA: TGCGCCAGCAGCCAAGCTCCGGGACAGGGGGGTACCTACGAGCAGTACTTC; CDR3 protein: CASSQAPGQGGTYEQYF; clone size: few; V gene: TRBV4-1; CDR3 length: 17; D gene: TRBD1; J gene: TRBJ2-7
CDR3 DNA: TGCGCCAGCAGCCCGGTGGGACTAGCGGGAGGATCTGAGACCCAGTACTTC; CDR3 protein: CASSPVGLAGGSETQYF; clone size: few; V gene: TRBV5-1; CDR3 length: 17; D gene: TRBD2; J gene: TRBJ2-5
CDR3 DNA: TGTGCCATCAGTCCTGACAGGGAGACCACTGAAGCTTTCTTT; CDR3 protein: CAISPDRETTEAFF; clone size: NA; V gene: TRBV10-3; CDR3 length: 14; D gene: TRBD1; J gene: TRBJ1-1
CDR3 DNA: TGCGCCAGCAGTACAGCAACAGGGGGAGAGGCTGAAGCTTTCTTT; CDR3 protein: CASSTATGGEAEAFF; clone size: NA; V gene: TRBV5-1; CDR3 length: 15; D gene: TRBD1; J gene: TRBJ1-1
CDR3 DNA: TGTGCCAGTAGTCCCGCGGCTAGGACTCGCGGGGCGTACGAGCAGTACTTC; CDR3 protein: CASSPAARTRGAYEQYF; clone size: NA; V gene: TRBV19; CDR3 length: 17; D gene: NA; J gene: TRBJ2-7
CDR3 DNA: TGTGCCAGCAGCGTAGCTTTTGGGACTAGCGAGTACAATGAGCAGTTCTTC; CDR3 protein: CASSVAFGTSEYNEQFF; clone size: NA; V gene: TRBV9; CDR3 length: 17; D gene: TRBD2; J gene: TRBJ2-1
CDR3 DNA: TGTGCCAGCAGCTTAGTAGAGCAGTTGGGGGCAAGGGAGACCCAGTACTTC; CDR3 protein: CASSLVEQLGARETQYF; clone size: once; V gene: TRBV7-2; CDR3 length: 17; D gene: NA; J gene: TRBJ2-5
CDR3 DNA: TGTGCCAGCAGTGAACTAGCGGGGTCTAGCACAGATACGCAGTATTTT; CDR3 protein: CASSELAGSSTDTQYF; clone size: many; V gene: TRBV6-1; CDR3 length: 16; D gene: TRBD2; J gene: TRBJ2-3
CDR3 DNA: TGTGCCAGCAGCTTGGTTTCGGGCCCCAGTGATCAGCCCCAGCATTTT; CDR3 protein: CASSLVSGPSDQPQHF; clone size: once; V gene: TRBV5-4; CDR3 length: 16; D gene: NA; J gene: TRBJ1-5
CDR3 DNA: TGTGCCAGTCTTCTCGGAAACTTGAACACCGGGGAGCTGTTTTTT; CDR3 protein: CASLLGNLNTGELFF; clone size: NA; V gene: TRBV19; CDR3 length: 15; D gene: NA; J gene: TRBJ2-2
CDR3 DNA: TGCGCCAGCAGCACAGAAGGACAGGGGTTGGGCACCGGGGAGCTGTTTTTT; CDR3 protein: CASSTEGQGLGTGELFF; clone size: NA; V gene: TRBV5-1; CDR3 length: 17; D gene: TRBD1; J gene: TRBJ2-2